Following are 19 T cell receptor beta chains from one sample sequenced in a study of OX40 agonist ivuxolimab in advanced cancers. The protocol was immunoSEQ multiplex PCR, while the TCRdb copy is restricted to in-frame clones and leaves out a portion. The sample lists 75,000 to 100,000 clones; under 90% were seen once. Sequences were derived from CD4+ or CD8+ T cells sorted from blood, sampled in a trial of the OX40 agonist ivuxolimab. The receptor set was obtained from an adult with an advanced solid tumor such as melanoma, head and neck, liver or kidney cancer.

The chain combines TRBV7-6 with TRBJ2-2; D remains ambiguous. This CDR3 is built from 15 residues. Trimming pared 4 bases from V and 1 base from J, leaving 10 bases between. From germline, CDR1 is SGHVS and CDR2 FNYEAQ. The CDR3 is CASSSRLKNTGELFF. CDR3 DNA sequence: TGTGCCAGCAGCTCTAGGCTAAAGAACACCGGGGAGCTGTTTTTT. Based on the CDR3 plus reference TRBV7-6 and TRBJ2-2, the full variable domain is GAGVSQSPRYKVTKRGQDVALRCDPISGHVSLYWYRQALGQGPEFLTYFNYEAQQDKSGLPNDRFSAERPEGSISTLTIQRTEQRDSAMYRCASSSRLKNTGELFFGEGSRLTVL.

The V and J genes are TRBV19 and TRBJ2-7, with 8 bases aligning to TRBD1. J was trimmed by 3 bases and V by 10 bases; bases with no gene match: 11. This CDR3 contains 14 residues. The V gene's germline CDR1 is LNHDA and CDR2 SQIVND (reference sequence). This CDR3 reads CATGPGTGDYEQYF. The CDR3, as DNA: TGTGCCACCGGCCCCGGGACAGGTGACTACGAGCAGTACTTC.

This chain links TRBV28 with TRBJ1-1; 7 nucleotides match TRBD1. The length of the CDR3 is 14 residues. J lost 1 base, V lost 8 bases, and 7 bases had no gene match. Looked up from germline, CDR1 is MDHEN and CDR2 is SYDVKM. In DNA, the CDR3 is TGTGCCAGCGACCCAGACAGGGAGAACACTGAAGCTTTCTTT. Residues: CASDPDRENTEAFF.

This clone has only one observation. The chain carries TRBV5-1 and TRBJ2-2, with D possibly TRBD2 on 6 matching bases. The CDR3 loop spans 15 amino acids. V was shortened by 4 bases and J by 5 bases, with 15 bases between the two germline ends. Germline CDR1 is SGHRS and CDR2 is YFSETQ. DNA for the CDR3: TGCGCCAGCAGCCCCCGGCAGGGAGGAACCGGGGAGCTGTTTTTT. Protein: CASSPRQGGTGELFF.

The chain uses TRBV10-1 and TRBJ2-1; 8 nucleotides agree with TRBD2. Losses at the gene ends were 8 bases for V and 5 bases for J; bases not matched to a gene: 5. The CDR3 spans 13 residues. Germline V gives CDR1 WNHNN, CDR2 SYGVQD (reference sequence). The DNA for the CDR3 is TGCGCCAGCTCGCGGGGGGCCAACAATGAGCAGTTCTTC. Residues: CASSRGANNEQFF.

V is TRBV2 and J is TRBJ1-4; a possible D gene is TRBD1 (5 bases). Trimming left V 6 bases short and J 6 bases short, with 14 bases between. CDR1 is SNHLY, CDR2 FYNNEI, per germline. The CDR3 extends over 14 amino acids. This chain's CDR3 is CASRMRTMDEKLFF. CDR3 bases: TGTGCCAGCAGGATGCGGACAATGGATGAAAAACTGTTTTTT.

The rearrangement links TRBV27 to TRBJ2-3; no clear D. The CDR3 has 14 amino acids. V was shortened by 5 bases and J by 4 bases, with 13 bases between the two germline ends. Germline loops: CDR1 MNHEY, CDR2 SMNVEV (reference sequence). This CDR3 is CASSLTRLPDTQYF. The CDR3 nucleotides are TGTGCCAGCAGTCTAACCCGCCTGCCAGATACGCAGTATTTT.

This chain joins TRBV29-1 and TRBJ1-4, with unresolved D. The CDR3 contains 10 residues. CDR1 is SQVTM and CDR2 is ANQGSEA in the germline V gene. Trimming stripped 7 bases from V and 6 bases from J, with 6 bases between. CDR3 coding DNA: TGCAGCGCACACGATGAAAAACTGTTTTTT. Encoded protein: CSAHDEKLFF. Combining the CDR3 with reference TRBV29-1 and TRBJ1-4 gives the whole variable domain SAVISQKPSRDICQRGTSLTIQCQVDSQVTMMFWYRQQPGQSLTLIATANQGSEATYESGFVIDKFPISRPNLTFSTLTVSNMSPEDSSIYLCSAHDEKLFFGSGTQLSVL.

Only one count was recorded for this clone. In DNA, the CDR3 is TGCAGCGCAGGGACAGGAGGGTGGGTTGAGCAGTTCTTC. This sequence encodes CSAGTGGWVEQFF. V gene TRBV29-1 combines with J gene TRBJ2-1; the match to TRBD1 covers 8 bases. Trimming removed 7 bases from V and 9 bases from J; junction bases left unmatched: 11. The CDR3 spans 13 residues. Germline loops: CDR1 SQVTM, CDR2 ANQGSEA.

This clone showed up just a few times. The chain combines TRBV30 with TRBJ1-1, with TRBD1 as a possible D gene (5 bases). V lost 4 bases to trimming and J lost 4 bases, with 19 bases between them. Germline values: CDR1 GTSNPN, CDR2 SVGIG (reference sequence). CDR3 length: 15 amino acids. In nucleotides, the CDR3 is TGTGCCTGGATTCGGGACGGACGATTTACCACTGAAGCTTTCTTT. Encoded protein: CAWIRDGRFTTEAFF.

This sequence joins TRBV7-2 and TRBJ1-1; D remains ambiguous. This CDR3 comprises 12 residues. Germline CDR1 reads SGHTA; CDR2 reads FQGNSA. V was pared by 8 bases and J by 7 bases, with 14 bases between. The CDR3 DNA is TGTGCCAGCCGGGCCCCGTCGGTTGAAGCTTTCTTT. Translation: CASRAPSVEAFF.

This clone was seen just once. The junction does not match germline at one end; this may be a read error. The chain uses TRBV6-1 and TRBJ2-6; 11 bases match TRBD1. The CDR3 spans 15 residues. Germline CDR1 is MNHNS and CDR2 is SASEGT. The CDR3 loop is CASVGRGTGGNVLTF. CDR3 DNA sequence: TGTGCCAGCGTAGGCCGTGGGACAGGGGGCAACGTCCTGACTTTC.

The sample holds a few counts of this clone. This sequence joins TRBV9 and TRBJ1-2, with unresolved D. Trimming took off 3 bases at V and 7 bases at J, with 10 bases between the two ends. Germline CDR1 SGDLS, CDR2 YYNGEE. The CDR3 length is 12 residues. The CDR3 DNA is TGTGCCAGCAGCGCCGCCCCAGGTGGCTACACCTTC. This encodes CASSAAPGGYTF.

The chain links TRBV7-2 to TRBJ1-2; D possibly corresponds to TRBD1 (5 bases). V was trimmed by 7 bases and J by 4 bases, leaving 10 bases between them. CDR1 and CDR2 from the germline V gene are SGHTA and FQGNSA. The CDR3 has 12 residues. CDR3 sequence (DNA): TGTGCCAGCACCACCGGGACCTATGGCTACACCTTC. Encoded protein: CASTTGTYGYTF.

The J gene is TRBJ2-2, the V gene TRBV29-1, with D tentatively TRBD1 (6 bases). The germline CDR1 and CDR2 sequences are SQVTM and ANQGSEA. V lost 7 bases, J lost 0 bases, and 9 bases lay in between. This CDR3 has 13 residues. This CDR3 is CSAGTSNTGELFF. CDR3 nucleotide sequence: TGCAGCGCCGGGACATCGAACACCGGGGAGCTGTTTTTT.

This chain joins TRBV4-1 and TRBJ2-1; TRBD2 agrees at 10 bases. V was pared by 10 bases and J by 6 bases, with 12 bases of the junction left unmatched. The CDR3 consists of 15 residues. Germline V CDR1 and CDR2: MGHRA, YSYEKL. The CDR3 sequence is CATSPAASGGNEQFF. The CDR3 DNA reads TGCGCCACCTCCCCCGCGGCTAGCGGGGGCAATGAGCAGTTCTTC.

This chain joins TRBV27 and TRBJ2-7; perhaps TRBD2 as D (6 bases). V lost 3 bases to trimming and J lost 6 bases, with 12 bases between them. CDR1 and CDR2 from the germline V gene are MNHEY and SMNVEV (reference sequence). The CDR3 consists of 13 residues. In nucleotides, the CDR3 is TGTGCCAGCAGTTTGCGCGGGGAGATCGAGCAGTACTTC. Its protein product is CASSLRGEIEQYF.

The chain links TRBV7-2 to TRBJ1-5, with 7 nucleotides matching TRBD1. CDR3 length: 14 residues. The junction had 4 bases not matched to a gene; V was cut back by 5 bases and J by 3 bases. Germline V gene data show CDR1 as SGHTA and CDR2 as FQGNSA. CDR3 coding DNA: TGTGCCAGCAGCCCCCAGGGGGACAATCAGCCCCAGCATTTT. It specifies CASSPQGDNQPQHF.

The CDR3 DNA follows: TGTGCCAGCAGCTTAGTTTCGCTAGCGGGAGTTAGCCCCGGGGAGCTGTTTTTT. Translation: CASSLVSLAGVSPGELFF. The genes are TRBV7-2 and TRBJ2-2, with 10 positions matching TRBD2. Trimming removed 1 base from V and 6 bases from J; junction bases left unmatched: 11. Germline lookup yields CDR1 SGHTA and CDR2 FQGNSA. The CDR3 is 18 amino acids.